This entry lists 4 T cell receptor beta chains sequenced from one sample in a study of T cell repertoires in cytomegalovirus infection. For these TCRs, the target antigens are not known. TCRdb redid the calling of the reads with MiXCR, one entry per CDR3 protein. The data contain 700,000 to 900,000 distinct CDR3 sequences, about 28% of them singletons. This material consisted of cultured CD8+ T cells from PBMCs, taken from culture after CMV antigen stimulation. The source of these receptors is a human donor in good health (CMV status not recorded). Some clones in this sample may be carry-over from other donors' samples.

CDR3 bases: TGTGCCAGCAGCTTTTTTGAACGTCCCTTGGAGTTCTTC. Translated: CASSFFERPLEFF. This chain joins TRBV7-2 and TRBJ2-1; D unclear. V shed 3 bases and J shed 14 bases, with 17 bases lying between them. The CDR3 sequence is 13 residues long. Germline values: CDR1 SGHTA, CDR2 FQGNSA.

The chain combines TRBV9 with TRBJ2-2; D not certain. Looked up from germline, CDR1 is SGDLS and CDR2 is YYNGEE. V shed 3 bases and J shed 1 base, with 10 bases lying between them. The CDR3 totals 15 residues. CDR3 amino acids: CASSDKDGNTGELFF. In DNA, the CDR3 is TGTGCCAGCAGCGACAAGGACGGGAACACCGGGGAGCTGTTTTTT.

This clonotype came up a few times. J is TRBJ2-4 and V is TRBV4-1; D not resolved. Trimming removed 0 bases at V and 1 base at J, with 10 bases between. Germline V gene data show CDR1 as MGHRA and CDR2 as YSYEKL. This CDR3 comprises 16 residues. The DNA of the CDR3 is TGCGCCAGCAGCCAAGATTCGGGTTTCGCCAAAAACATTCAGTACTTC. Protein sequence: CASSQDSGFAKNIQYF.

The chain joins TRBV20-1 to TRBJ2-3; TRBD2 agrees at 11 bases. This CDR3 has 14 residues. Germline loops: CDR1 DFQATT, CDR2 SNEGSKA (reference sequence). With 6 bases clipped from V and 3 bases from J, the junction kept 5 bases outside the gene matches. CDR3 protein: CSAEGTSGTDTQYF. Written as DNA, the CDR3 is TGCAGTGCAGAAGGGACTAGCGGTACAGATACGCAGTATTTT.